Sequencing of this T cell receptor (beta chain) was carried out in a study of Ad26.COV2.S vaccination and SARS-CoV-2 variants. The CDR3 has 16 amino acids. V lost 5 bases, J lost 0 bases, and 16 bases lay in between. The germline gives CDR1 LNHDA, CDR2 SQIVND (reference sequence). The method was immunoSEQ multiplex PCR; TCRdb's version includes in-frame clones alone and lacks a portion of them. The data show some 480,000 clones, with roughly 89% seen just once and 9.5% to 15% held by the top ten. Treatment: around 19 received Ad26.COV2.S at low or high dose, single or two shots; about 5 received placebo; per-sample allocation not given. Day 63 following the first vaccine or placebo injection was when the samples were taken.

This chain joins TRBV19 and TRBJ1-2; a possible D gene is TRBD1 (6 bases). Sequencing was performed on peripheral blood, taken in a trial of Ad26.COV2.S vaccine versus placebo. This TCR derives from a person between 18 and 60 years old who received the Ad26.COV2.S COVID-19 vaccine or a placebo. For the CDR3, the DNA is TGTGCCAGTAGTTTACAGGGTGCCTATCCTAACTATGGCTACACCTTC. This encodes CASSLQGAYPNYGYTF.